One sample yielded the 9 T cell receptor beta chains listed below, sequenced in a study of beta chain features in type 1 diabetes. Sequenced material consisted of expressed TCRB transcripts (all of the isolated RNA was reverse transcribed). Only in-frame clones appear in the TCRdb table, and some are missing; sequencing was by immunoSEQ multiplex PCR. Here the sample spans 350,000 or so clones, roughly a fifth being singletons. Sequencing was done on a sample of naive CD4+ T cells from blood. Receptors originate from a woman aged 18-30 years in good health.

Only a few counts were recorded for this clone. The chain carries TRBV7-2 and TRBJ2-1, with D possibly being TRBD2 (5 bases). CDR1 is SGHTA, CDR2 FQGNSA, per germline. The CDR3 is 14 amino acids. Trimming left V 7 bases short and J 0 bases short, with 10 bases between. The CDR3 protein is CASTRGISYNEQFF. CDR3 bases: TGTGCCAGCACCAGAGGGATCTCCTACAATGAGCAGTTCTTC.

This clone was detected only a few times. The chain couples TRBV29-1 to TRBJ2-1; TRBD2 might be the D (6 bases). The length of the CDR3 is 12 residues. The V gene lost 6 bases and the J gene lost 6 bases, with 12 bases spanning the gap. Germline V lookup: CDR1 SQVTM, CDR2 ANQGSEA. In nucleotides, the CDR3 is TGCAGCGTCCGAGGAGGGGCCAATGAGCAGTTCTTC. It encodes CSVRGGANEQFF.

This clone was seen only a few times. V and J are TRBV6-1 and TRBJ1-1, with D perhaps TRBD1 (6 bases). Deletions cut 1 base from V and 3 bases from J, with 6 bases between. The CDR3 runs 13 residues. CDR1 is MNHNS, CDR2 SASEGT, per germline. CDR3 region: CASSEDRDTEAFF. The CDR3 nucleotides read TGTGCCAGCAGTGAAGACAGGGACACTGAAGCTTTCTTT.

The rearrangement joins TRBV5-1 to TRBJ2-7; D remains unclear. The V and J ends lost 3 bases and 2 bases respectively, with 6 bases between them. This CDR3 is 12 amino acids long. Germline values: CDR1 SGHRS, CDR2 YFSETQ. The CDR3 loop reads CASSYNTYEQYF. The CDR3, as DNA: TGCGCCAGCAGCTACAATACCTACGAGCAGTACTTC.

The V gene is TRBV19, the J gene TRBJ1-1; TRBD1 aligns across 8 bases. In germline, CDR1 is LNHDA, CDR2 SQIVND (reference sequence). The CDR3 sequence is 16 residues long. With 4 bases clipped from V and 3 bases from J, the junction kept 10 bases outside the gene matches. The CDR3 DNA follows: TGTGCCAGTAGTACCGACAGGGGAGGATTGGACACTGAAGCTTTCTTT. The encoded protein is CASSTDRGGLDTEAFF. The full variable domain, rest sourced from reference TRBV19 and TRBJ1-1, is DGGITQSPKYLFRKEGQNVTLSCEQNLNHDAMYWYRQDPGQGLRLIYYSQIVNDFQKGDIAEGYSVSREKKESFPLTVTSAQKNPTAFYLCASSTDRGGLDTEAFFGQGTRLTVV.

This clone showed up just a few times. This chain uses TRBV15 with TRBJ1-2, with TRBD1 matching over 7 bases. V lost 0 bases, J lost 7 bases, and 11 bases stayed unmatched. Per the germline V gene, CDR1 is LNHNV and CDR2 is YYDKDF (reference sequence). This CDR3 comprises 16 residues. DNA of the CDR3: TGTGCCACCAGCAGAGATCGATTAGGGGGCGCAGGTGGCTACACCTTC. Protein product: CATSRDRLGGAGGYTF.

This clone has more than one count but fewer than ten. J is TRBJ2-7 and V is TRBV6-6, with D perhaps matching TRBD2 (6 bases). The V gene's germline CDR1 is MNHNY and CDR2 SVGAGI (reference sequence). The V gene lost 1 base and the J gene lost 0 bases, with 10 bases spanning the gap. This CDR3 has 15 residues. The CDR3 reads CASSYFPSDSYEQYF. CDR3 sequence (DNA): TGTGCCAGCAGTTACTTCCCTAGCGACTCCTACGAGCAGTACTTC.

The V call is TRBV4-1, the J call TRBJ2-2; 11 bases agree with TRBD2. J was trimmed by 2 bases and V by 6 bases; bases with no gene match: 5. This CDR3 comprises 16 residues. Germline V gene data show CDR1 as MGHRA and CDR2 as YSYEKL. In DNA form, the CDR3 reads TGCGCCAGCAGGGCTACTAGCGGGGGTAACACCGGGGAGCTGTTTTTT. It translates to CASRATSGGNTGELFF.

This clone has a handful of counts. The V call is TRBV20-1, the J call TRBJ1-1, with TRBD1 as a possible D gene (6 bases). Germline CDR1 reads DFQATT; CDR2 reads SNEGSKA (reference sequence). V lost 5 bases, J lost 6 bases, and 10 bases lay in between. The CDR3 spans 11 residues. DNA for the CDR3: TGCAGTGCTGGACAGACAGCTGAAGCTTTCTTT. Its translation is CSAGQTAEAFF.